Here is one TCR beta chain with its context. Antigen: not known. The sample comes from a study of cytomegalovirus exposure and HLA in healthy donors. General study findings and limits: A previous analysis found most TCR beta V segments productive roughly 90% or roughly 30% of the time. V- and J-gene trimming in TCR beta was tied to a missense DCLRE1C variant by an analysis performed later.

This CDR3 has 18 residues. Germline CDR1 and CDR2: LNHDA and SQIVND (reference sequence). Unmatched junction bases numbered 13, after V lost 1 base and J lost 4 bases. The PCR had 60 Vbeta and 13 Jbeta primers. Authors' methods: There were about 80 million unique TCR beta chains by a later count, and 10 million to 12 million of them were shared. Some clones are missing from TCRdb's copy, which holds only in-frame ones; the method was immunoSEQ multiplex PCR. The D gene and trimming were derived from the DNA, and the V and J assignments and clone size from that table. The repertoire holds roughly 150,000 clones, more than 70% seen once, with over 3% in the top ten.

The sequence came from a man between 40 and 49 years old in good health and CMV-seronegative. This chain links TRBV19 with TRBJ2-7; the match to TRBD2 covers 10 bases. Sequenced: PBMCs. CDR3 coding DNA: TGTGCCAGTAGTATAGGCGGGAGTCTAGCGGGAGAGTCATACGAGCAGTACTTC. This codes for CASSIGGSLAGESYEQYF.